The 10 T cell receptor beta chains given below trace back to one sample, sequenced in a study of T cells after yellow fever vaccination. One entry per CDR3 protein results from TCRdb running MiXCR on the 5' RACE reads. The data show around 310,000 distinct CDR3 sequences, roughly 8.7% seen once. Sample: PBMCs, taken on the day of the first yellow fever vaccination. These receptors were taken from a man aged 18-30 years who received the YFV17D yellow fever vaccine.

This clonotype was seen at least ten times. The CDR3 is CASRRDSSYEQYV. In DNA, the CDR3 is TGCGCCAGCCGCAGGGACAGCTCCTACGAGCAGTACGTC. The chain links TRBV5-1 to TRBJ2-7; TRBD1 aligns across 7 bases. J was trimmed by 0 bases and V by 7 bases; bases with no gene match: 4. This CDR3 spans 13 amino acids. Germline values: CDR1 SGHRS, CDR2 YFSETQ.

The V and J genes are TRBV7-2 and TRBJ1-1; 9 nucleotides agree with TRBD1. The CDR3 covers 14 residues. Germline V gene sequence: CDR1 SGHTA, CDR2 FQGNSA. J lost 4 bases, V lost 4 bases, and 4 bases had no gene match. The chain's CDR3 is CASSSRDRVTEAFF. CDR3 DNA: TGTGCCAGCAGCTCGCGGGACAGGGTCACTGAAGCTTTCTTT.

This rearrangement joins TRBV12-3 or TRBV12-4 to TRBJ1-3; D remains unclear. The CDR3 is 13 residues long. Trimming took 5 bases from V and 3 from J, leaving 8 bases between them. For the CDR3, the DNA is TGTGCCAGCAGTCCCAACATTGGAAACACCATATATTTT. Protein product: CASSPNIGNTIYF.

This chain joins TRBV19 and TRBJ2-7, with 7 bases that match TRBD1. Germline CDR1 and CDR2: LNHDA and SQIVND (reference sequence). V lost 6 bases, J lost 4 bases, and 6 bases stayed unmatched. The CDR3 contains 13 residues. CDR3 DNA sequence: TGTGCCAGTAGCCCCCACAGGGGATACGAGCAGTACTTC. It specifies CASSPHRGYEQYF.

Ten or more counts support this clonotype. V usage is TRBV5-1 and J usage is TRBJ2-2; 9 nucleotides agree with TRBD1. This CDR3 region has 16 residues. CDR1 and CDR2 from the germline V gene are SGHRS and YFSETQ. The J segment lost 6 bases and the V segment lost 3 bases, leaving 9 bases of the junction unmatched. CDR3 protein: CASSYLGTGTSGELFF. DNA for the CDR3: TGCGCCAGCAGCTACCTCGGGACAGGGACTTCCGGGGAGCTGTTTTTT. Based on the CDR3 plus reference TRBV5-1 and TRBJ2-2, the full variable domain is KAGVTQTPRYLIKTRGQQVTLSCSPISGHRSVSWYQQTPGQGLQFLFEYFSETQRNKGNFPGRFSGRQFSNSRSEMNVSTLELGDSALYLCASSYLGTGTSGELFFGEGSRLTVL.

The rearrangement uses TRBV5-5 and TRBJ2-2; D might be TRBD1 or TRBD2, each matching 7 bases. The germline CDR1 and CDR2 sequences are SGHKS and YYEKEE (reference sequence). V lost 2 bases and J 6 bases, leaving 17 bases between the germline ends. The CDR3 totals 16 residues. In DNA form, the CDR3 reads TGTGCCAGCAGCTTTCCCAGGGGGGGGGCCGCCGGGGAGCTGTTTTTT. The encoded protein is CASSFPRGGAAGELFF.

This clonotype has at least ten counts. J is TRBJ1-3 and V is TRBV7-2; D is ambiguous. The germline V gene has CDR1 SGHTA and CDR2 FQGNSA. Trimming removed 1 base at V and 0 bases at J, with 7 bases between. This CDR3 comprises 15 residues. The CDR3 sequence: CASSLDSLSGNTIYF. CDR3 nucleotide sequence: TGTGCCAGCAGCTTAGACAGCCTCTCTGGAAACACCATATATTTT.

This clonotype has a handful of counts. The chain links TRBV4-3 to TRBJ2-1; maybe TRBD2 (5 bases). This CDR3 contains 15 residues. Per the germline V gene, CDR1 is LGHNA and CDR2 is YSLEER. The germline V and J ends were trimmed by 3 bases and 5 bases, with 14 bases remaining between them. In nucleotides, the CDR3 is TGCGCCAGCAGCCAGGCACCGGACTTCGACAATGAGCAGTTCTTC. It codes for CASSQAPDFDNEQFF.

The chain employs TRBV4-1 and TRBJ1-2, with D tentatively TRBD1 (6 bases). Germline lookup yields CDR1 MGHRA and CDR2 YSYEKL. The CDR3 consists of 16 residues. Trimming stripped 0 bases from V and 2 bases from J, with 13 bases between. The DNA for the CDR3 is TGCGCCAGCAGCCAAGAATACAGGGCTTCGAACTATGGCTACACCTTC. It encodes CASSQEYRASNYGYTF.

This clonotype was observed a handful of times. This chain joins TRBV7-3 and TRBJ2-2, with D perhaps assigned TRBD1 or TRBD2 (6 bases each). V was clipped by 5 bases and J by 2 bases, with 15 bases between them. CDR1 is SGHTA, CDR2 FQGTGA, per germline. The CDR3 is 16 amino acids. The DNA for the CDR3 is TGTGCCAGCAGCCCTACGGGGGCCAGAAACACCGGGGAGCTGTTTTTT. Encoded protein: CASSPTGARNTGELFF.